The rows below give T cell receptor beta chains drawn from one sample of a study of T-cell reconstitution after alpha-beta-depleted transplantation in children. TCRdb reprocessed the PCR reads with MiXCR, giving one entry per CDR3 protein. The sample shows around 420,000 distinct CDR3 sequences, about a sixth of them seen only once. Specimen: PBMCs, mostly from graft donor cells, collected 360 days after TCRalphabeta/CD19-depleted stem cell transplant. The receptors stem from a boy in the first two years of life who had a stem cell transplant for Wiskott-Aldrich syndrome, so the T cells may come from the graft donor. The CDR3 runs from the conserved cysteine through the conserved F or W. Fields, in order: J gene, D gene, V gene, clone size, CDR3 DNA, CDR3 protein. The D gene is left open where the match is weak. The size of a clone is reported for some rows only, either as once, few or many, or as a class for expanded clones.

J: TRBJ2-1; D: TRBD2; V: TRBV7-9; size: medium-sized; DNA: TGTGCCAGCAGCGGGAAAGCGGGAGGCAGTTCCAGTGAGCAGTTCTTC; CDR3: CASSGKAGGSSSEQFF
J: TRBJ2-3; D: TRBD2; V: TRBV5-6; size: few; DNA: TGTGCCAGCAGCTTGGGACTAGCGGGGGGATTTAGCACAGATACGCAGTATTTT; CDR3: CASSLGLAGGFSTDTQYF
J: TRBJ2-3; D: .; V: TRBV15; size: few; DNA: TGTGCCACCAGCAGAGATCGGGCGGATACGCAGTATTTT; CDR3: CATSRDRADTQYF
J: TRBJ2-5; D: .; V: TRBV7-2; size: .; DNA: TGTGCCAGCAGCTTAGACCGAAGAGGGGCGGCGGCCCAGTACTTC; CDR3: CASSLDRRGAAAQYF
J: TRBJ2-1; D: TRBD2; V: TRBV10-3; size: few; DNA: TGTGCCATCGGGCTAGCGGGGGGCAATGAGCAGTTCTTC; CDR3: CAIGLAGGNEQFF
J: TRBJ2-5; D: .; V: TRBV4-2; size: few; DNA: TGTGCCAGCAGTCTAGTTATGGAGGAGACCCAGTACTTC; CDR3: CASSLVMEETQYF
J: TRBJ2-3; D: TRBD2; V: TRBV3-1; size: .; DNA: TGTGCCAGCACCACGGCGGGGGGTCGCACAGATACGCAGTATTTT; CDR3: CASTTAGGRTDTQYF
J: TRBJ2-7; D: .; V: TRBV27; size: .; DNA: TGTGCCAGCGCGGCCTCAGGCTACGAGCAGTACTTC; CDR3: CASAASGYEQYF
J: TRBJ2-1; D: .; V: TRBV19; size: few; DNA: TGTGCCAGTAAGGGGAGGACTTACAATGAGCAGTTCTTC; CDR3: CASKGRTYNEQFF
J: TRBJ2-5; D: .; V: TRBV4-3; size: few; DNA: TGCGCCAGCAGCCAAGATAGGACGAGGGGGACCCAGTACTTC; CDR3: CASSQDRTRGTQYF
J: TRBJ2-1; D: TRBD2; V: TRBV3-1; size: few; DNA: TGTGCCAGCAGCCTATTATCCGGGAGGGTTTACAATGAGCAGTTCTTC; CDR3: CASSLLSGRVYNEQFF
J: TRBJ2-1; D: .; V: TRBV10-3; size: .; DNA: TGTGCCATCAGTGAGTCTTTGGGGAGATACAATGAGCAGTTCTTC; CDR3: CAISESLGRYNEQFF
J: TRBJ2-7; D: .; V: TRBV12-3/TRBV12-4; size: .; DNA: TGTGCCAGCAGTTTAGATCGGGGAGTGATTTCGGAGCAGTACTTC; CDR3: CASSLDRGVISEQYF
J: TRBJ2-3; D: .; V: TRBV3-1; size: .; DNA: TGTGCCAGCAGCGCAGGGGTAGATACGCAGTATTTT; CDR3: CASSAGVDTQYF
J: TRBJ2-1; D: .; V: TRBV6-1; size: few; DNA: TGTGCCACCAGGATGTCGCCTTCCTACAATGAGCAGTTCTTC; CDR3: CATRMSPSYNEQFF
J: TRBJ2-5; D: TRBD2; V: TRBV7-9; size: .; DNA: TGTGCCAGCGTACCCCGGGAGGAAGAGACCCAGTACTTC; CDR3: CASVPREEETQYF
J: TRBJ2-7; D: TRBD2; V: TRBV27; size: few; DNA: TGTGCCAGCAGTAAAGCGGGAGGTCGGTACGAGCAGTACTTC; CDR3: CASSKAGGRYEQYF
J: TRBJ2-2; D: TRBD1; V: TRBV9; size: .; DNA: TGTGCCAGCAGCGTTACAGGGGGGAACACCGGGGAGCTGTTTTTT; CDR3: CASSVTGGNTGELFF
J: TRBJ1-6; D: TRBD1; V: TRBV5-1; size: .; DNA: TGCGCCAGCAGCGTGGACAGGGAACTTCTCCACTTT; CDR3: CASSVDRELLHF
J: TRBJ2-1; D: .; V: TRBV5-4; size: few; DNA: TGTGCCAGCAGCGATGGAGGGGGTTCCTACAATGAGCAGTTCTTC; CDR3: CASSDGGGSYNEQFF
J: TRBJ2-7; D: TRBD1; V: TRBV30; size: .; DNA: TGTGCCGGCTACAGGGGGCGCGGTAACGAGCAGTACTTC; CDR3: CAGYRGRGNEQYF
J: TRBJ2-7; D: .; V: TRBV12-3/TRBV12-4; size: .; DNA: TGTGCCAGCAGTTTGACAGGTTCCCCCTACGAGCAGTACTTC; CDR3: CASSLTGSPYEQYF